The next 5 T cell receptor beta chains were all read from a single sample in a study of identical twins. Using its own MiXCR run on the 5' RACE reads, TCRdb lists one record per CDR3 protein. The table records approximately 350,000 distinct CDR3 sequences, roughly an eighth of them present only once. These data also formed part of another study, on yellow fever vaccine responses in identical twins.

Material: CD8+ T cells sorted from blood. The receptors come from a woman aged 18-35 years in good health.

This rearrangement joins TRBV7-6 to TRBJ2-7; D possibly corresponds to TRBD1 (7 bases). The CDR3 runs 16 residues. CDR1 is SGHVS and CDR2 is FNYEAQ in the germline V gene. Trimming removed 7 bases at V and 2 bases at J, with 21 bases between. The CDR3 protein is CASTKEQGRPPYEQYF. The CDR3 coding sequence is TGTGCCAGCACCAAAGAACAGGGGAGGCCCCCCTACGAGCAGTACTTC.

At least ten counts were recorded for this clonotype. The rearrangement uses TRBV12-3 or TRBV12-4 and TRBJ1-1, with D possibly matching TRBD1 (5 bases). This CDR3 has 10 amino acids. The V gene lost 6 bases and the J gene lost 6 bases, with 5 bases spanning the gap. The CDR3 DNA reads as TGTGCCAGCAGGGGACCTGAAGCTTTCTTT. Translation gives CASRGPEAFF.

The chain couples TRBV5-5 to TRBJ1-1; D not certain. Trimming left V 0 bases short and J 1 base short, with 10 bases between. Germline loops: CDR1 SGHKS, CDR2 YYEKEE (reference sequence). This CDR3 contains 15 residues. The CDR3: CASSLVGSWNTEAFF. Here the CDR3 DNA reads TGTGCCAGCAGCTTGGTAGGCAGTTGGAACACTGAAGCTTTCTTT.

The gene calls are TRBV14 and TRBJ2-5; D is unclear. The V gene's germline CDR1 is SGHDN and CDR2 FVKESK. The CDR3 totals 14 residues. V shed 1 base and J shed 0 bases, with 6 bases lying between them. The CDR3 loop reads CASSQGGDQETQYF. The CDR3 DNA reads TGTGCCAGCAGCCAAGGAGGAGACCAAGAGACCCAGTACTTC.

Only a few counts were recorded for this clonotype. The chain couples TRBV12-3 or TRBV12-4 to TRBJ2-5; 7 positions agree with TRBD1. This CDR3 spans 13 amino acids. The V and J ends lost 5 bases and 5 bases, in that order; junction bases with no gene match: 5. CDR3 protein: CASSRTGEETQYF. Written as DNA, the CDR3 is TGTGCCAGCAGTAGAACAGGGGAGGAGACCCAGTACTTC.